The rows below give T cell receptor beta chains drawn from one sample of a study of cytomegalovirus exposure and HLA in healthy donors. Repertoires were generated with immunoSEQ multiplex PCR, while TCRdb's copy carries only in-frame clones and drops some. The table includes approximately 99,000 clones, around 80% detected once. The sequenced sample was PBMCs. The receptor source for this set is a male donor in good health and CMV-seropositive. Both conserved end residues are part of each CDR3. D genes are given only for firm matches. Expanded clones are given a class, and other clones once, few, many or no size at all.

V gene	clone size	D gene	J gene	CDR3 protein	CDR3 DNA
TRBV9	.	.	TRBJ1-2	CASSVGGGDPYERGYTF	TGTGCCAGCAGCGTAGGCGGAGGGGACCCGTACGAGAGGGGCTACACCTTC
TRBV4-2	.	.	TRBJ2-2	CASSQEIRGNTGELFF	TGTGCCAGCAGCCAAGAGATCAGGGGGAACACCGGGGAGCTGTTTTTT
TRBV9	few	TRBD1	TRBJ1-4	CASSAQTGGREKLFF	TGTGCCAGCAGCGCCCAGACAGGGGGCAGAGAAAAACTGTTTTTT
TRBV13	.	.	TRBJ2-7	CASSLDPRSYEQYF	TGTGCCAGCAGCTTAGATCCGCGGTCCTACGAGCAGTACTTC
TRBV2	.	.	TRBJ2-3	CASKVSGAADTQYF	TGTGCCAGCAAGGTTAGCGGTGCCGCAGATACGCAGTATTTT
TRBV18	.	TRBD1	TRBJ2-5	CASSPGTGSETQYF	TGTGCCAGCTCACCCGGGACAGGGAGCGAGACCCAGTACTTC
TRBV28	.	.	TRBJ2-7	CATRGAASYEQYF	TGTGCCACCAGGGGGGCGGCCTCCTACGAGCAGTACTTC
TRBV7-2	.	.	TRBJ2-7	CASSFSRSASYEQYF	TGTGCCAGCAGCTTCAGCAGGTCAGCCTCCTACGAGCAGTACTTC
TRBV30	.	.	TRBJ2-7	CAWSVGSSYEQYF	TGTGCCTGGAGTGTCGGGAGCTCCTACGAGCAGTACTTC
TRBV29-1	.	.	TRBJ2-2	CSVETMDRNTGELFF	TGCAGCGTTGAAACCATGGACAGGAACACCGGGGAGCTGTTTTTT
TRBV4-1	.	.	TRBJ2-3	CASSQVVGADTQYF	TGCGCCAGCAGCCAAGTTGTGGGAGCAGATACGCAGTATTTT